These T cell receptor beta chains were read from a single sample in a study of blood T cell repertoires in COVID-19. Assay: immunoSEQ multiplex PCR; the TCRdb copy retains only in-frame clones and omits some. This table holds roughly 260,000 clones, 87% found once. The sample was peripheral blood. These receptors came from a woman between 45 and 65 years old who had recovered from COVID-19. Both conserved end residues are part of each CDR3. A D gene is named only where the DNA matches it firmly. Rows may omit the clone size; those that give it use once, few, many or a size class.

d_call	v_call	j_call	clone_size	cdr3_aa	cdr3_nt
TRBD1	TRBV5-1	TRBJ1-2	NA	CASSYGQGQGYTF	TGCGCCAGCAGCTACGGACAGGGCCAAGGCTACACCTTC
NA	TRBV6-2/TRBV6-3	TRBJ1-1	few	CASSYRYRVPEAFF	TGTGCCAGCAGTTACCGATACAGGGTCCCTGAAGCTTTCTTT
TRBD1	TRBV3-1/TRBV3-2	TRBJ1-1	NA	CASRTGAEAFF	TGTGCCAGCAGGACAGGGGCTGAAGCTTTCTTT
TRBD1	TRBV11-2	TRBJ1-1	once	CASSPRGAGGGNTEAFF	TGTGCCAGCAGCCCCAGAGGGGCAGGGGGTGGGAACACTGAAGCTTTCTTT
NA	TRBV29-1	TRBJ1-1	NA	CSATVTSEAFF	TGCAGCGCTACTGTGACTTCTGAAGCTTTCTTT
NA	TRBV27	TRBJ1-5	NA	CASLGRYSNQPQHF	TGTGCCAGCCTCGGGAGGTATAGCAATCAGCCCCAGCATTTT
NA	TRBV4-3	TRBJ1-6	NA	CASSQLRKGRSNSPLHF	TGCGCCAGCAGCCAACTACGGAAGGGGAGGTCTAATTCACCCCTCCACTTT
NA	TRBV3-1/TRBV3-2	TRBJ2-3	NA	CASSQYGVADTQYF	TGTGCCAGCAGCCAATACGGGGTTGCAGATACGCAGTATTTT
NA	TRBV10-2	TRBJ1-2	NA	CASTADRNYGYTF	TGCGCCAGCACCGCAGACAGAAACTATGGCTACACCTTC
NA	TRBV10-2	TRBJ1-6	NA	CASSEVAGTGYNSPLHF	TGCGCCAGCAGTGAAGTTGCAGGAACCGGCTATAATTCACCCCTCCACTTT
NA	TRBV29-1	TRBJ2-6	once	CSVRDSGANVLTF	TGCAGCGTACGGGACTCGGGGGCCAACGTCCTGACTTTC
NA	TRBV2	TRBJ2-5	NA	CASSELSETQYF	TGTGCCAGCAGTGAACTATCGGAGACCCAGTACTTC
NA	TRBV10-3	TRBJ2-3	NA	CAIRTDTDTQYF	TGTGCCATAAGGACTGACACAGATACGCAGTATTTT
NA	TRBV5-4	TRBJ1-2	NA	CASSLALGGVGYTF	TGTGCCAGCAGCTTGGCCTTGGGGGGTGTTGGCTACACCTTC
TRBD2	TRBV5-1	TRBJ2-5	NA	CASKREGKTQYF	TGCGCCAGCAAGCGGGAGGGGAAGACCCAGTACTTC
TRBD2	TRBV9	TRBJ2-5	once	CASSVVAGGAETQYF	TGTGCCAGCAGCGTAGTTGCGGGAGGAGCGGAGACCCAGTACTTC
TRBD1	TRBV28	TRBJ2-7	once	CASRGTGGKNEQYF	TGTGCCAGCAGGGGGACAGGGGGGAAAAACGAGCAGTACTTC
TRBD1	TRBV9	TRBJ1-4	NA	CASSVPPGTGNEKLFF	TGTGCCAGCAGCGTCCCCCCCGGGACAGGGAATGAAAAACTGTTTTTT
TRBD1	TRBV30	TRBJ1-5	few	CAWTDRWSRQPQHF	TGTGCCTGGACGGACAGGTGGTCGAGGCAGCCCCAGCATTTT
TRBD2	TRBV6-6	TRBJ2-2	NA	CASSNSGSGTGELFF	TGTGCCAGCAGCAATAGCGGGAGCGGCACCGGGGAGCTGTTTTTT
NA	TRBV2	TRBJ2-7	NA	CASSEGHLAPHEQYF	TGTGCCAGCAGTGAGGGACACTTAGCCCCCCACGAGCAGTACTTC
NA	TRBV24-1	TRBJ2-1	NA	CATQRDMNEQFF	TGTGCCACCCAGAGGGACATGAATGAGCAGTTCTTC
TRBD2	TRBV10-3	TRBJ2-3	NA	CAISESVRTSGHTDTQYF	TGTGCCATCAGTGAGTCAGTCAGGACTAGCGGCCACACAGATACGCAGTATTTT
NA	TRBV6-5	TRBJ1-2	once	CASSYSTVDYGYTF	TGTGCCAGCAGTTACTCGACAGTTGACTATGGCTACACCTTC
NA	TRBV7-9	TRBJ1-4	once	CASSLGGRDTEKLFF	TGTGCCAGCAGCTTGGGAGGACGGGATACTGAAAAACTGTTTTTT
TRBD1	TRBV7-9	TRBJ1-4	once	CASSHRDRAEKLFF	TGTGCCAGCAGCCACCGGGACAGGGCTGAAAAACTGTTTTTT